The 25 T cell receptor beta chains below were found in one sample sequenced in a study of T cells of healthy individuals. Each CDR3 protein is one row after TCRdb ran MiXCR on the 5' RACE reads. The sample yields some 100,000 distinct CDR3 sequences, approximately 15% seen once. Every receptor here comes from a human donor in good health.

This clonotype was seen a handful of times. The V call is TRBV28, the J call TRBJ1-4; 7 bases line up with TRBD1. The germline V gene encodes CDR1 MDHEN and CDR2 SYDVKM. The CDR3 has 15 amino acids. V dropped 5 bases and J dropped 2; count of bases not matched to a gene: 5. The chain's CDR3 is CASSETGATNEKLFF. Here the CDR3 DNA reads TGTGCCAGCAGTGAAACAGGGGCGACTAATGAAAAACTGTTTTTT. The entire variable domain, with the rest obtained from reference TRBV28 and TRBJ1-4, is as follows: DVKVTQSSRYLVKRTGEKVFLECVQDMDHENMFWYRQDPGLGLRLIYFSYDVKMKEKGDIPEGYSVSREKKERFSLILESASTNQTSMYLCASSETGATNEKLFFGSGTQLSVL.

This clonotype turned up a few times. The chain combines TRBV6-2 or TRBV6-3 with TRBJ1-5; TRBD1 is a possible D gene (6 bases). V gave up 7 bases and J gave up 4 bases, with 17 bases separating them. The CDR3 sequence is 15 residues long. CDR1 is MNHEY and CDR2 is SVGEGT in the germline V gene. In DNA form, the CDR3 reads TGTGCCAGCACCCTGGAGGGCACAGGGAATCAGCCCCAGCATTTT. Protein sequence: CASTLEGTGNQPQHF.

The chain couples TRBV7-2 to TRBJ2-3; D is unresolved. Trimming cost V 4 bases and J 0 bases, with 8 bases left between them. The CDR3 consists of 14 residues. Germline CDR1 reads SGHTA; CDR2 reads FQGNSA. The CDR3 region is CASSWTLSTDTQYF. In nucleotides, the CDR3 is TGTGCCAGCAGCTGGACGTTGAGCACAGATACGCAGTATTTT.

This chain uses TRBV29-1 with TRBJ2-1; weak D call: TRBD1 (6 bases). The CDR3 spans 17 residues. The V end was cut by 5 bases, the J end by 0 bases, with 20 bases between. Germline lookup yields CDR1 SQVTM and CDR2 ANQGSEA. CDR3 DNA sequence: TGCAGCGTTAGTCCCCAGGGGCGTTTAAGCTCCTACAATGAGCAGTTCTTC. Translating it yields CSVSPQGRLSSYNEQFF.

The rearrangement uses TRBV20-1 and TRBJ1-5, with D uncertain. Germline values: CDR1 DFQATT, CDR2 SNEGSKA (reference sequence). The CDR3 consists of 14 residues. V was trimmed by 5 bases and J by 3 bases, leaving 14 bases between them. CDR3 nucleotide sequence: TGCAGTGCTTTAGTGACACGGAACAATCAGCCCCAGCATTTT. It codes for CSALVTRNNQPQHF.

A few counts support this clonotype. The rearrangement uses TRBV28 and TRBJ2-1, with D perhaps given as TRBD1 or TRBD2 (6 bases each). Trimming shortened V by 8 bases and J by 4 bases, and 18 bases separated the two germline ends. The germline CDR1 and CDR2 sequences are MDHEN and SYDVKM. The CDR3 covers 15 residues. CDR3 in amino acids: CASGVGGPEYNEQFF. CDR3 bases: TGTGCCAGCGGGGTTGGGGGGCCGGAGTACAATGAGCAGTTCTTC.

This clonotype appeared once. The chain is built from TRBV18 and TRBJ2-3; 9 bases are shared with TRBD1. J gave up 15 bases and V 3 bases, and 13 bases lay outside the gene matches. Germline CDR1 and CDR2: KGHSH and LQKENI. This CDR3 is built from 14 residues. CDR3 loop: CASSPGGTGTGKYF. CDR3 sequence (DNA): TGTGCCAGCTCACCCGGAGGGACAGGGACAGGGAAATATTTT.

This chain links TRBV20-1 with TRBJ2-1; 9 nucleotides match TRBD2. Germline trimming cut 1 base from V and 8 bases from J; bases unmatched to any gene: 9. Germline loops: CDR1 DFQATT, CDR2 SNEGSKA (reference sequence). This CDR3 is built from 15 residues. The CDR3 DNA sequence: TGCAGTGCTAGAGCTGTTAGCGGGAGTTGGGATGAGCAGTTCTTC. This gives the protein CSARAVSGSWDEQFF.

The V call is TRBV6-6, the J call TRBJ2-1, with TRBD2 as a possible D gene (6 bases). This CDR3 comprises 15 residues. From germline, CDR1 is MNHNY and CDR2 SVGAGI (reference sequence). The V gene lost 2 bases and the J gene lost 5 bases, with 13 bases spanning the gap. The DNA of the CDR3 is TGTGCCAGCAGTTACGAGGGGAGGTCCGACAATGAGCAGTTCTTC. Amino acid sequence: CASSYEGRSDNEQFF.

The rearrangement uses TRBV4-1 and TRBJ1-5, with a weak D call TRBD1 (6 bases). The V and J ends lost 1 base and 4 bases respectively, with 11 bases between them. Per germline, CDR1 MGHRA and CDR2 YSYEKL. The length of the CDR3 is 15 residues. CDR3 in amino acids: CASSQVGTLNQPQHF. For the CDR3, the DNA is TGCGCCAGCAGCCAAGTTGGGACACTTAATCAGCCCCAGCATTTT.

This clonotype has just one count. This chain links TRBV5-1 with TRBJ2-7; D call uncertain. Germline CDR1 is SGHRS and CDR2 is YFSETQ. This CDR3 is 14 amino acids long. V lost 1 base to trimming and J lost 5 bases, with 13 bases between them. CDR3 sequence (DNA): TGCGCCAGCAGCTTGAGTCCCAGTACGGACGAGCAGTACTTC. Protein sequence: CASSLSPSTDEQYF.

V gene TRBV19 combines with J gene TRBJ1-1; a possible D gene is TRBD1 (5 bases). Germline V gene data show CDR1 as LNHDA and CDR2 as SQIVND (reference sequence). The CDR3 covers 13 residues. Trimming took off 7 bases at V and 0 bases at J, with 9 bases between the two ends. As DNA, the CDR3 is TGTGCCAGTATGGCAGGGATGAACACTGAAGCTTTCTTT. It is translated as CASMAGMNTEAFF. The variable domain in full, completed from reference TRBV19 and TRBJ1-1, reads DGGITQSPKYLFRKEGQNVTLSCEQNLNHDAMYWYRQDPGQGLRLIYYSQIVNDFQKGDIAEGYSVSREKKESFPLTVTSAQKNPTAFYLCASMAGMNTEAFFGQGTRLTVV.

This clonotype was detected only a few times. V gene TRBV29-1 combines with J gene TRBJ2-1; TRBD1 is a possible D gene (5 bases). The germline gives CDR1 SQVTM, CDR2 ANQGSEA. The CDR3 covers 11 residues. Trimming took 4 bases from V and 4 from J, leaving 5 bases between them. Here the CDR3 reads CSVAGYNEQFF. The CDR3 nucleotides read TGCAGCGTTGCAGGGTACAATGAGCAGTTCTTC.

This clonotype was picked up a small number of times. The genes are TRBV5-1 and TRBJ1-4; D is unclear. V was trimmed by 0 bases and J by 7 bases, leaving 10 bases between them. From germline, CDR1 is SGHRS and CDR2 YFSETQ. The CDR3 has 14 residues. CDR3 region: CASSLGETGEKLFF. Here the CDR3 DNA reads TGCGCCAGCAGCTTGGGCGAGACTGGTGAAAAACTGTTTTTT.

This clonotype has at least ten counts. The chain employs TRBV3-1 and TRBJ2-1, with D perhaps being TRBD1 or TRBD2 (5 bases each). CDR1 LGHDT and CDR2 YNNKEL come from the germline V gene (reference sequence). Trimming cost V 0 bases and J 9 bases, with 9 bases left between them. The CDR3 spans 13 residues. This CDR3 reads CASSQDPGGEQFF. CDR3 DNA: TGTGCCAGCAGCCAAGACCCTGGGGGTGAGCAGTTCTTC.

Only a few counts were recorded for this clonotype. The chain's CDR3 is CASSLLPGSSPLHF. CDR3 DNA: TGTGCCAGCAGTTTATTGCCCGGGTCATCACCCCTCCACTTT. V and J are TRBV12-3 or TRBV12-4 and TRBJ1-6; no clear D. The V gene lost 2 bases and the J gene lost 10 bases, with 12 bases spanning the gap. The CDR3 loop spans 14 amino acids.

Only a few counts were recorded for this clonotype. DNA of the CDR3: TGCAGTGCTAGAACCAGGGGAATGAACGTCCTGACTTTC. It specifies CSARTRGMNVLTF. This chain connects TRBV20-1 to TRBJ2-6; the D gene is possibly TRBD1 (6 bases). The CDR3 consists of 13 residues. CDR1 DFQATT and CDR2 SNEGSKA come from the germline V gene (reference sequence). V lost 2 bases, J lost 10 bases, and 12 bases lay in between.

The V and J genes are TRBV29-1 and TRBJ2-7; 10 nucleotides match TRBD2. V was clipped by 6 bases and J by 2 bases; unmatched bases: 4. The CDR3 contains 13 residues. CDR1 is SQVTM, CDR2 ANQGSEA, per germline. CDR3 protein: CSVALAGAYEQYF. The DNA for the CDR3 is TGCAGCGTGGCCCTAGCGGGAGCCTACGAGCAGTACTTC.

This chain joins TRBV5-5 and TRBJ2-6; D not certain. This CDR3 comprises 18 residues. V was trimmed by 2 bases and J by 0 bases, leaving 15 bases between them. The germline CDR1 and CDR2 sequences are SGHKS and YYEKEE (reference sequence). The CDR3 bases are TGTGCCAGCAGCTTCCACGCAAGACTTCGCTCTGGGGCCAACGTCCTGACTTTC. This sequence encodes CASSFHARLRSGANVLTF.

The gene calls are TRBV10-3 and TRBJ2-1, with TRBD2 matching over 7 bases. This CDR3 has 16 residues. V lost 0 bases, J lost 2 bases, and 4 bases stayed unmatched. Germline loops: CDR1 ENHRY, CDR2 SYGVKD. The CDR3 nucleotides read TGTGCCATCAGTGAGTCGATGGCGGGGGCCTACAATGAGCAGTTCTTC. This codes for CAISESMAGAYNEQFF.

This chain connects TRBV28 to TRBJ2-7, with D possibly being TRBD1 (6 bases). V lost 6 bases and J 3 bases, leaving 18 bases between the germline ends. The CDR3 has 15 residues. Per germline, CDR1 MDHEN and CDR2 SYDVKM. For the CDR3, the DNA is TGTGCCAGCAGCTCTACAGGGCCGCCCGTCTACGAGCAGTACTTC. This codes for CASSSTGPPVYEQYF.

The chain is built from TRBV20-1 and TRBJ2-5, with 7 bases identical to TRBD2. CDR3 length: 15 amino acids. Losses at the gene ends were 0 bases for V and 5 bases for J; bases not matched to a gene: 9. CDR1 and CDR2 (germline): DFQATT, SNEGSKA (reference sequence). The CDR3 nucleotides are TGCAGTGCTAGAGATCCTAGCGGAGGGTGGGAGACCCAGTACTTC. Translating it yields CSARDPSGGWETQYF.

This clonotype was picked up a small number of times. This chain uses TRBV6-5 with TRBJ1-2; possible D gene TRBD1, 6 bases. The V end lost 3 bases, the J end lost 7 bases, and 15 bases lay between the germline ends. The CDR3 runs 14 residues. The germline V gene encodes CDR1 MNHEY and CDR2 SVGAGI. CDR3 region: CASSYSGGRAGYTF. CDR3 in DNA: TGTGCCAGCAGTTATTCGGGGGGGCGCGCTGGCTACACCTTC.

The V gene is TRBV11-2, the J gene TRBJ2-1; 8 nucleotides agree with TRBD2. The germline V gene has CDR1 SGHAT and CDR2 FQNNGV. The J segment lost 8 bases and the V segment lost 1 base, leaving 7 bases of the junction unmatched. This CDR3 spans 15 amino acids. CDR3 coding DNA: TGTGCCAGCAGCTTAGTCGGGGGGGCTCGACATGAGCAGTTCTTC. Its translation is CASSLVGGARHEQFF.

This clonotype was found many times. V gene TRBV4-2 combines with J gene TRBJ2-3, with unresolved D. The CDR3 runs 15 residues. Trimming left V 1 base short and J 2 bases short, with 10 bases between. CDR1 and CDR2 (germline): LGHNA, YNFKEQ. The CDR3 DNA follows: TGTGCCAGCAGCCAAGTTGGCGGTTCCACAGATACGCAGTATTTT. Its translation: CASSQVGGSTDTQYF.